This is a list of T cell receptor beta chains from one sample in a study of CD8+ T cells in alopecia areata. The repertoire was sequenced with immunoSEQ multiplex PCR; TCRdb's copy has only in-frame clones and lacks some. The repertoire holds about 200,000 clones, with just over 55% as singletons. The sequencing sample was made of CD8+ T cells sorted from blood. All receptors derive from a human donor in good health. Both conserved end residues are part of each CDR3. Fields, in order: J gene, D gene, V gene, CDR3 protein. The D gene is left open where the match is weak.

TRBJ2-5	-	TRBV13	CASSTRDGIGWDYQETQYF
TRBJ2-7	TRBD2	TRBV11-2	CASSLEGLAGGPPYEQYF
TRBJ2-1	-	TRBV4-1	CASSLGDNEQFF
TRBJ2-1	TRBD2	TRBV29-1	CSVGLAGGPSNEQFF
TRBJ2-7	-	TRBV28	CASSVRQGGDYEQYF
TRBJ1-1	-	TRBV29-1	CSVDRNTEAFF
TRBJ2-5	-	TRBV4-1	CASSQTDSYQETQYF
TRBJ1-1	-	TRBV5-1	CASSLYYGNTEAFF
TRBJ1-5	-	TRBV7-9	CASSLTGLGDQPQHF
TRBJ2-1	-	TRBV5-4	CASSGGSDEQFF
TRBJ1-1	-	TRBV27	CASSFKGGTEAFF
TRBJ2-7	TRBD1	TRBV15	CATSRDRGYEQYF
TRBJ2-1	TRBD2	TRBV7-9	CASSALAGGYNEQFF
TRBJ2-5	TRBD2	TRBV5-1	CASSLRVPGLAQETQYF
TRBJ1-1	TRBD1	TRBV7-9	CASSHRDRGYTEAFF
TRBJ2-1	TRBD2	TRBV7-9	CASSSEGTSGATYNEQFF
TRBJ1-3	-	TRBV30	CAWSLDSHSGNTIYF
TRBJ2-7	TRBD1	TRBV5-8	CASSWTGATEQYF
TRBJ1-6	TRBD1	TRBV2	CASSLVTGGDSPLHF
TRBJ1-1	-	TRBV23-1	CASIPHPWATMNTEAFF
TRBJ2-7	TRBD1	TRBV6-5	CASSRDSTPYEQYF
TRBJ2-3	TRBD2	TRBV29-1	CSVRTSGGFPTDTQYF
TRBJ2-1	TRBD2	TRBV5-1	CASSLSGGNLEQFF